This TCR beta chain was recovered during a study of T cell repertoires in cytomegalovirus infection. MiXCR, applied by TCRdb to the reads, yields one record per CDR3 protein. This table holds roughly 630,000 distinct CDR3 sequences, approximately 25% found once. This clonotype turned up a few times. Per germline, CDR1 MDHEN and CDR2 SYDVKM. The V gene lost 8 bases and the J gene lost 2 bases, with 7 bases spanning the gap. CDR3 length equals 12 residues. The chain combines TRBV28 with TRBJ1-5; D is unclear. The TCR was taken from a human donor in good health (CMV status not recorded). Some clones in this sample may be carry-over from other donors' samples. Sequencing used CD8+ T cells from PBMCs. DNA for the CDR3: TGTGCCAGCTTTAGGGGCAATCAGCCCCAGCATTTT. Translated, it gives CASFRGNQPQHF. The whole variable domain, filled in from reference TRBV28 and TRBJ1-5, reads DVKVTQSSRYLVKRTGEKVFLECVQDMDHENMFWYRQDPGLGLRLIYFSYDVKMKEKGDIPEGYSVSREKKERFSLILESASTNQTSMYLCASFRGNQPQHFGDGTRLSIL.